These 29 T cell receptor beta chains share one sample of origin, sequenced in a study of blood T cell repertoires in COVID-19 (TCRdb year 2020). Library construction relied on the immunoSEQ multiplex PCR assay. TCRdb took this table from immuneACCESS and kept in-frame rearrangements with V and J called. Such tables lack part of the clones; where checked against another copy, unresolved V genes explain under half of the gap, and the rest is unexplained. This sample is represented by 100,000 to 150,000 clones; around 63% of them were singletons. The ten largest clones take up under 2.5% of the sample. The source material was peripheral blood. The receptors come from a woman aged 70-85 years with acute or convalescent COVID-19.

This chain uses TRBV6-5 with TRBJ1-2; 9 positions agree with TRBD1. The CDR3 loop spans 15 amino acids. The junction had 7 bases not matched to a gene; V was cut back by 2 bases and J by 6 bases. In germline, CDR1 is MNHEY, CDR2 SVGAGI. CDR3 sequence reads: CASSYLPRDRDGYTF. DNA for the CDR3: TGTGCCAGCAGTTACCTACCCCGGGACAGGGATGGCTACACCTTC.

This chain connects TRBV30 to TRBJ2-7; 9 nucleotides agree with TRBD2. Trimming at V came to 0 bases and at J to 5 bases, leaving 5 bases not matched to a gene. Germline CDR1 reads GTSNPN; CDR2 reads SVGIG (reference sequence). The CDR3 extends over 14 amino acids. The CDR3 DNA sequence: TGTGCCTGGAGTGTAAGCGGGAGGCCCCACGAGCAGTACTTC. Protein: CAWSVSGRPHEQYF.

The chain couples TRBV2 to TRBJ2-1, with D possibly matching TRBD2 (5 bases). The germline V gene encodes CDR1 SNHLY and CDR2 FYNNEI. V lost 7 bases, J lost 2 bases, and 9 bases lay in between. CDR3 length: 13 residues. CDR3 loop: CASTHGTYNEQFF. The CDR3 DNA follows: TGTGCCAGCACCCACGGGACCTACAATGAGCAGTTCTTC.

In this sample, this clone turned up once. The gene calls are TRBV4-3 and TRBJ2-7; 8 nucleotides line up with TRBD2. Trimming cost V 0 bases and J 0 bases; bases outside gene matches: 4. Germline V CDR1 and CDR2: LGHNA, YSLEER. The CDR3 loop spans 16 amino acids. The CDR3 is CASSQELAVSSYEQYF. The CDR3 region has the DNA TGCGCCAGCAGCCAAGAACTAGCGGTCTCCTCCTACGAGCAGTACTTC.

CDR3 region: CASSLLLQGQNTGELFF. The CDR3, as DNA: TGTGCCAGCAGCTTGTTGCTCCAGGGACAGAACACCGGGGAGCTGTTTTTT. This chain uses TRBV5-6 with TRBJ2-2, with a tentative D call TRBD1 (6 bases). CDR1 and CDR2 from the germline V gene are SGHDT and YYEEEE. The CDR3 totals 17 residues. Trimming removed 1 base from V and 1 base from J, with 14 bases in between.

The chain carries TRBV4-2 and TRBJ2-1; the match to TRBD2 covers 8 bases. V was pared by 1 base and J by 4 bases, with 3 bases of the junction left unmatched. This CDR3 spans 15 amino acids. Germline loops: CDR1 LGHNA, CDR2 YNFKEQ. For the CDR3, the DNA is TGTGCCAGCAGCCAAGGGGTAGCGGGGTACAATGAGCAGTTCTTC. Translating it yields CASSQGVAGYNEQFF.

The V gene is TRBV6-2 or TRBV6-3, the J gene TRBJ1-5; D gene ambiguous. The CDR3 contains 14 residues. V shed 2 bases and J shed 2 bases, with 7 bases lying between them. From germline, CDR1 is MNHEY and CDR2 SVGEGT. The DNA for the CDR3 is TGTGCCAGCAGTTACACGGGTGGCAATCAGCCCCAGCATTTT. Protein: CASSYTGGNQPQHF.

The V and J genes are TRBV28 and TRBJ1-2; TRBD1 agrees at 7 bases. The J segment lost 2 bases and the V segment lost 5 bases, leaving 11 bases of the junction unmatched. This CDR3 spans 16 amino acids. Germline V gene data show CDR1 as MDHEN and CDR2 as SYDVKM. CDR3 nucleotide sequence: TGTGCCAGCAGTGCTGCCGGGACAGATTACAACTATGGCTACACCTTC. Translated: CASSAAGTDYNYGYTF.

There are a few counts of this clone. The CDR3 loop is CASSEIDRGGGYTF. The CDR3 DNA reads as TGTGCCAGCAGTGAAATCGACCGGGGAGGTGGCTACACCTTC. The chain joins TRBV25-1 to TRBJ1-2; D not resolved. Germline values: CDR1 MGHDK, CDR2 SYGVNS. The CDR3 is made up of 14 amino acids. Deletions cut 2 bases from V and 7 bases from J, with 14 bases between.

There are a few counts of this clone. As DNA, the CDR3 is TGTGCCGCCACAGGGCAGGGGCACACTGAAGCTTTCTTT. Translating gives CAATGQGHTEAFF. The chain recombines TRBV19 with TRBJ1-1; a possible D gene is TRBD1 (6 bases). CDR1 and CDR2 (germline): LNHDA, SQIVND (reference sequence). This CDR3 spans 13 amino acids. Trimming removed 11 bases from V and 3 bases from J, with 16 bases in between.

This clone was detected only a few times. In DNA form, the CDR3 reads TGTGCCAGTAGCCCCGACAGGATCGGCTACACCTTC. This encodes CASSPDRIGYTF. The V gene is TRBV19, the J gene TRBJ1-2, with D perhaps matching TRBD1 (6 bases). The V end was cut by 6 bases, the J end by 8 bases, with 13 bases between. This CDR3 region has 12 residues. Germline loops: CDR1 LNHDA, CDR2 SQIVND (reference sequence).

V is TRBV28 and J is TRBJ2-1; 8 nucleotides line up with TRBD1. The junction had 11 bases not matched to a gene; V was cut back by 4 bases and J by 6 bases. CDR3 length: 16 amino acids. Germline CDR1 reads MDHEN; CDR2 reads SYDVKM. In DNA form, the CDR3 reads TGTGCCAGCAGTTCCGCCGCAGGACAGGGCTTCAATGAGCAGTTCTTC. Its protein is CASSSAAGQGFNEQFF.

The J gene is TRBJ1-1, the V gene TRBV10-1; 11 nucleotides line up with TRBD1. Germline V gives CDR1 WNHNN, CDR2 SYGVQD (reference sequence). Trimming took 5 bases from V and 4 from J; bases not matched to a gene: 6. The CDR3 spans 15 residues. Here the CDR3 reads CASSYSGTGGTEAFF. The CDR3 nucleotides are TGCGCCAGCAGTTATTCCGGGACAGGGGGCACTGAAGCTTTCTTT.

The rearrangement uses TRBV4-2 and TRBJ2-7, with D perhaps TRBD1 (5 bases). The V gene lost 0 bases and the J gene lost 7 bases, with 13 bases spanning the gap. Germline V gene data show CDR1 as LGHNA and CDR2 as YNFKEQ. There are 14 residues in the CDR3. CDR3 residues: CASSQDKGVGEQYF. The CDR3 DNA sequence: TGTGCCAGCAGCCAAGATAAAGGGGTGGGGGAGCAGTACTTC.

The chain carries TRBV18 and TRBJ2-2; 11 positions match TRBD2. The J segment lost 6 bases and the V segment lost 6 bases, leaving 6 bases of the junction unmatched. Germline CDR1 reads KGHSH; CDR2 reads LQKENI. The CDR3 is 15 residues long. The CDR3, as DNA: TGTGCCAGCTCGCCGGGACTAGCGGAATCCGGGGAGCTGTTTTTT. This codes for CASSPGLAESGELFF. Combining the CDR3 with reference TRBV18 and TRBJ2-2 gives the whole variable domain NAGVMQNPRHLVRRRGQEARLRCSPMKGHSHVYWYRQLPEEGLKFMVYLQKENIIDESGMPKERFSAEFPKEGPSILRIQQVVRGDSAAYFCASSPGLAESGELFFGEGSRLTVL.

This clone came up a few times. This sequence joins TRBV7-2 and TRBJ1-2; TRBD1 is a possible D gene (5 bases). This CDR3 has 14 amino acids. V dropped 5 bases and J dropped 2 bases, with 12 bases sitting between them. In germline, CDR1 is SGHTA, CDR2 FQGNSA. CDR3 sequence: CASSIGHQNYGYTF. The CDR3 DNA follows: TGTGCCAGCAGCATAGGACACCAAAACTATGGCTACACCTTC.

Of note for this clone: Other DNA sequences of this sample code for an identical CDR3. The chain employs TRBV27 and TRBJ2-5; weak D call: TRBD1 (7 bases). The CDR3 has 13 residues. The germline gives CDR1 MNHEY, CDR2 SMNVEV (reference sequence). The V and J ends lost 6 bases and 5 bases respectively, with 13 bases between them. The CDR3 DNA follows: TGTGCCAGCAGCCCGACAGGGAGGGAGACCCAGTACTTC. Translating it yields CASSPTGRETQYF.

The chain recombines TRBV19 with TRBJ2-7; TRBD2 matches 7 bases. Germline V gene sequence: CDR1 LNHDA, CDR2 SQIVND (reference sequence). V trimming: 3 bases; J trimming: 2 bases; junction bases outside the gene matches: 4. The CDR3 has 14 residues. The CDR3 bases are TGTGCCAGTAGTATCGGACTAGGGGCCTACGAGCAGTACTTC. Translating it yields CASSIGLGAYEQYF.

The gene calls are TRBV15 and TRBJ1-6; D remains unclear. Deletions cut 1 base from V and 7 bases from J, with 5 bases between. CDR1 and CDR2 (germline): LNHNV, YYDKDF (reference sequence). This CDR3 has 13 residues. CDR3 sequence (DNA): TGTGCCACCAGCAGAGTCAGGAATTCACCCCTCCACTTT. As protein: CATSRVRNSPLHF. Looking up the rest from reference TRBV15 and TRBJ1-6 gives the full variable domain: DAMVIQNPRYQVTQFGKPVTLSCSQTLNHNVMYWYQQKSSQAPKLLFHYYDKDFNNEADTPDNFQSRRPNTSFCFLDIRSPGLGDTAMYLCATSRVRNSPLHFGNGTRLTVT.

The chain has TRBV9 and TRBJ1-6, with D perhaps TRBD1 (5 bases). CDR1 SGDLS and CDR2 YYNGEE come from the germline V gene. V was cut by 3 bases and J by 7 bases, with 8 bases left in between. This CDR3 contains 13 residues. This chain's CDR3 is CASSAGQNSPLHF. The CDR3 DNA is TGTGCCAGCAGCGCCGGACAAAATTCACCCCTCCACTTT.

This clone was counted only a few times. V usage is TRBV20-1 and J usage is TRBJ2-7; a weak D match, TRBD2 (5 bases). The CDR3 is 14 amino acids. V lost 3 bases and J 2 bases, leaving 14 bases between the germline ends. Germline-derived CDR1 and CDR2 are DFQATT and SNEGSKA (reference sequence). The CDR3 DNA is TGCAGTGCTAGTGGGCGGGTAAGCACCTACGAGCAGTACTTC. This translates into CSASGRVSTYEQYF.

This clone was seen repeatedly, ten times or more. The identical CDR3 is also encoded by other nucleotide sequences in the sample. The CDR3 spells CAIRGRLDTEAFF. The CDR3 nucleotides are TGTGCCATCAGGGGGAGATTGGACACTGAAGCTTTCTTT. This chain joins TRBV10-3 and TRBJ1-1; D uncertain. Trimming left V 6 bases short and J 3 bases short, with 11 bases between. There are 13 residues in the CDR3. Looked up from germline, CDR1 is ENHRY and CDR2 is SYGVKD.

This clone was counted between two and nine times. The CDR3 protein is CASSQEAGGGNEKLFF. DNA of the CDR3: TGCGCCAGCAGCCAAGAGGCAGGGGGCGGTAATGAAAAACTGTTTTTT. The rearrangement uses TRBV4-3 and TRBJ1-4, with 8 bases aligning to TRBD1. The length of the CDR3 is 16 residues. Germline V CDR1 and CDR2: LGHNA, YSLEER. With 0 bases clipped from V and 4 bases from J, the junction kept 4 bases outside the gene matches.

The gene calls are TRBV5-1 and TRBJ2-7, with TRBD1 matching over 8 bases. Germline CDR1 SGHRS, CDR2 YFSETQ. The length of the CDR3 is 14 residues. J gave up 3 bases and V 3 bases, and 5 bases lay outside the gene matches. CDR3 nucleotide sequence: TGCGCCAGCAGCTCCCGGACAGGGATCTACGAGCAGTACTTC. The encoded protein is CASSSRTGIYEQYF.

The rearrangement joins TRBV6-2 or TRBV6-3 to TRBJ1-1; D is unresolved. Between the trimmed V and J ends, which lost 3 bases and 7 bases, there was a span of 15 bases. The CDR3 consists of 14 residues. CDR1 and CDR2 from the germline V gene are MNHEY and SVGEGT. In DNA, the CDR3 is TGTGCCAGCAGTTATAGAGGTGTGGGTTTTGAAGCTTTCTTT. It translates to CASSYRGVGFEAFF.

The rearrangement uses TRBV5-1 and TRBJ2-2; D uncertain. The CDR3 spans 15 residues. CDR1 and CDR2 from the germline V gene are SGHRS and YFSETQ. V gave up 5 bases and J gave up 2 bases, with 13 bases separating them. The CDR3, as DNA: TGCGCCAGCAGATCCGGGTCGGCCAACACCGGGGAGCTGTTTTTT. Translated, it gives CASRSGSANTGELFF.

The chain uses TRBV29-1 and TRBJ1-1; D not certain. The germline V gene encodes CDR1 SQVTM and CDR2 ANQGSEA. The germline V and J ends were trimmed by 3 bases and 2 bases, with 4 bases remaining between them. The CDR3 has 11 residues. CDR3 amino acids: CSVDGNTEAFF. CDR3 nucleotide sequence: TGCAGCGTTGATGGCAACACTGAAGCTTTCTTT.

The chain combines TRBV28 with TRBJ2-1, with TRBD1 matching 8 bases. The CDR3 is 12 amino acids. Germline V gives CDR1 MDHEN, CDR2 SYDVKM. The J segment lost 13 bases and the V segment lost 5 bases, leaving 7 bases of the junction unmatched. The CDR3 DNA follows: TGTGCCAGCAGTCAGGGGGCTTTGGAACAGTTCTTC. This translates into CASSQGALEQFF.

The genes are TRBV19 and TRBJ1-5, with 12 bases lining up with TRBD1. After removal of 0 bases from V and 0 bases from J, the junction contained 3 bases not matched to a gene. The CDR3 has 18 amino acids. The V gene's germline CDR1 is LNHDA and CDR2 SQIVND (reference sequence). CDR3 residues: CASSIDRDRGLSNQPQHF. The CDR3, as DNA: TGTGCCAGTAGTATAGATCGGGACAGGGGGCTTAGCAATCAGCCCCAGCATTTT.